Following are 5 T cell receptor beta chains from one sample sequenced in a study of glioma-infiltrating T cells. The iRepertoire nested amplicon-rescue multiplex PCR amplified TCR alpha and beta CDR3s from RNA. TCRdb redid the calling of the multiplex PCR reads with MiXCR, one entry per CDR3 protein. The sample has more than 350,000 distinct CDR3 sequences, about 40% seen once. The sample taken for sequencing was glioma tissue, nonneoplastic brain tissue, or PBMCs (not recorded which). All receptors come from a human donor with low-grade glioma or glioblastoma, undergoing nonglioma brain surgery, or in good health (not recorded which).

In this sample, this clonotype turned up many times. The chain joins TRBV6-2 or TRBV6-3 to TRBJ2-7, with unresolved D. The CDR3 length is 11 residues. V lost 6 bases to trimming and J lost 6 bases, with 9 bases between them. Germline V lookup: CDR1 MNHEY, CDR2 SVGEGT. The CDR3 loop reads CASSPQTEQYF. In nucleotides, the CDR3 is TGTGCCAGCAGCCCCCAGACCGAGCAGTACTTC.

This clonotype was seen only a few times. The rearrangement joins TRBV27 to TRBJ2-6; D not certain. V was pared by 1 base and J by 4 bases, with 11 bases between. In germline, CDR1 is MNHEY, CDR2 SMNVEV (reference sequence). This CDR3 has 16 residues. Here the CDR3 DNA reads TGTGCCAGCAGTTTATTAGGGTTCTCCGGGGCCAACGTCCTGACTTTC. This sequence encodes CASSLLGFSGANVLTF.

The J gene is TRBJ2-7, the V gene TRBV4-3; maybe TRBD1 (5 bases). This CDR3 spans 15 amino acids. V was clipped by 1 base and J by 0 bases, with 10 bases between them. Germline V gene sequence: CDR1 LGHNA, CDR2 YSLEER. The CDR3, as DNA: TGCGCCAGCAGCCAAGTCATGGGGCGCTCCTACGAGCAGTACTTC. It codes for CASSQVMGRSYEQYF.

For this clonotype: A much larger clone differs from this one at a single base, so this may be a read error. This chain uses TRBV6-5 with TRBJ1-1; D remains unclear. In germline, CDR1 is MNHEY, CDR2 SVGAGI. The CDR3 is made up of 12 amino acids. V was clipped by 3 bases and J by 11 bases, with 13 bases between them. As DNA, the CDR3 is TGTGCCAGCAGTTATGGTCGGTCGTTGGCTTTCTTT. Amino acids: CASSYGRSLAFF.

This clonotype was seen at least ten times. This chain joins TRBV27 and TRBJ1-5; the D is unclear. CDR1 is MNHEY, CDR2 SMNVEV, per germline (reference sequence). CDR3 length: 14 residues. Trimming stripped 3 bases from V and 0 bases from J, with 6 bases between. Here the CDR3 DNA reads TGTGCCAGCAGTTTGACACTTAGCAATCAGCCCCAGCATTTT. Residues: CASSLTLSNQPQHF.